This entry lists 30 T cell receptor beta chains sequenced from one sample in a study of chemoradiotherapy in HPV16-positive cancers. Clones were read by immunoSEQ multiplex PCR, and TCRdb kept only the in-frame ones, dropping some. Here the sample spans approximately 12,000 clones, almost 90% being singletons. This material was acquired from a patient who underwent chemoradiotherapy. These receptors came from a human donor with HPV-associated anogenital cancer.

This chain joins TRBV11-3 and TRBJ1-3; 7 bases map to TRBD1. J gave up 0 bases and V 4 bases, and 6 bases lay outside the gene matches. The CDR3 consists of 16 residues. Looked up from germline, CDR1 is SGHNT and CDR2 is YENEEA. The CDR3 is CASSYITGVSGNTIYF. The CDR3 bases are TGTGCCAGCAGCTATATCACAGGGGTCTCTGGAAACACCATATATTTT.

This clone was counted only a few times. The genes are TRBV7-8 and TRBJ2-7, with TRBD2 matching over 10 bases. The germline gives CDR1 SGHVS, CDR2 FQNEAQ. Trimming at V came to 4 bases and at J to 3 bases, leaving 3 bases not matched to a gene. The CDR3 spans 14 residues. CDR3 sequence (DNA): TGTGCCAGCAGCTACCTAGCGGGAGTCTACGAGCAGTACTTC. Residues: CASSYLAGVYEQYF.

This chain links TRBV4-2 with TRBJ2-7; TRBD2 matches 9 bases. Germline lookup yields CDR1 LGHNA and CDR2 YNFKEQ. Trimming removed 8 bases from V and 1 base from J; junction bases left unmatched: 9. This CDR3 comprises 15 residues. The CDR3 DNA reads TGTGCCAGCGGGGGCCTTGGACTAGCGTCCTACGAGCAGTACTTC. Its translation: CASGGLGLASYEQYF.

The rearrangement uses TRBV7-8 and TRBJ1-3; D might be TRBD1 (5 bases). The germline CDR1 and CDR2 sequences are SGHVS and FQNEAQ. The CDR3 extends over 16 amino acids. The V and J ends lost 1 base and 4 bases respectively, with 14 bases between them. This CDR3 reads CASSLVRKGFGNTIYF. The CDR3 bases are TGTGCCAGCAGCTTAGTTCGCAAGGGGTTCGGAAACACCATATATTTT.

The chain couples TRBV5-8 to TRBJ2-2; D may be TRBD1 (6 bases). There are 16 residues in the CDR3. V was clipped by 0 bases and J by 3 bases, with 12 bases between them. Germline CDR1 SGHTS, CDR2 YDEGEE. The CDR3 loop is CASSLEWGRDTGELFF. The CDR3 region has the DNA TGTGCCAGCAGCTTGGAGTGGGGGCGCGACACCGGGGAGCTGTTTTTT.

This chain joins TRBV27 and TRBJ1-2; D might be TRBD1 (5 bases). The CDR3 has 13 amino acids. The germline V gene encodes CDR1 MNHEY and CDR2 SMNVEV (reference sequence). V was pared by 3 bases and J by 1 base, with 6 bases between. Here the CDR3 DNA reads TGTGCCAGCAGTTTCGGGGGTAACTATGGCTACACCTTC. It specifies CASSFGGNYGYTF.

The V and J genes are TRBV29-1 and TRBJ1-5; maybe TRBD1 (5 bases). With 4 bases removed from V and 4 bases from J, the gap between germline ends came to 14 bases. CDR1 SQVTM and CDR2 ANQGSEA come from the germline V gene. This CDR3 has 14 amino acids. The CDR3 bases are TGCAGCGTTGGGTTGGGGGGACGGAATCAGCCCCAGCATTTT. Encoded protein: CSVGLGGRNQPQHF. Drawing the rest from reference TRBV29-1 and TRBJ1-5, the complete variable domain is SAVISQKPSRDICQRGTSLTIQCQVDSQVTMMFWYRQQPGQSLTLIATANQGSEATYESGFVIDKFPISRPNLTFSTLTVSNMSPEDSSIYLCSVGLGGRNQPQHFGDGTRLSIL.

The chain is built from TRBV10-2 and TRBJ2-1, with D perhaps assigned TRBD1 or TRBD2 (5 bases each). Trimming pared 3 bases from V and 2 bases from J, leaving 11 bases between. The germline CDR1 and CDR2 sequences are WSHSY and SAAADI. CDR3 size: 15 residues. The CDR3 loop reads CASSDLGGAYNEQFF. CDR3 sequence (DNA): TGCGCCAGCAGTGACCTTGGGGGTGCCTACAATGAGCAGTTCTTC.

The V and J genes are TRBV19 and TRBJ2-1; no firm D call. Trimming took off 3 bases at V and 6 bases at J, with 9 bases between the two ends. The CDR3 covers 13 residues. Germline CDR1 is LNHDA and CDR2 is SQIVND (reference sequence). CDR3 sequence (DNA): TGTGCCAGTAGTATCCGCCTGGGCAATGAGCAGTTCTTC. The encoded protein is CASSIRLGNEQFF.

The chain combines TRBV19 with TRBJ1-5; D remains unclear. Trimming shortened V by 5 bases and J by 4 bases, and 12 bases separated the two germline ends. Germline V gene lookup returns CDR1 LNHDA and CDR2 SQIVND (reference sequence). CDR3 length: 14 amino acids. Here the CDR3 reads CASSVRLGNQPQHF. The CDR3 coding sequence is TGTGCCAGTAGTGTTCGTCTCGGAAATCAGCCCCAGCATTTT.

The gene calls are TRBV9 and TRBJ2-2; D unresolved. Trimming pared 0 bases from V and 5 bases from J, leaving 8 bases between. The CDR3 contains 14 residues. The V gene's germline CDR1 is SGDLS and CDR2 YYNGEE. CDR3: CASSVALGTGELFF. CDR3 coding DNA: TGTGCCAGCAGCGTAGCTCTAGGGACCGGGGAGCTGTTTTTT.

V and J are TRBV7-2 and TRBJ1-2; 8 bases align to TRBD1. V lost 1 base to trimming and J lost 4 bases; unmatched junction nucleotides: 5. The CDR3 is made up of 15 amino acids. Germline values: CDR1 SGHTA, CDR2 FQGNSA. CDR3 nucleotide sequence: TGTGCCAGCAGCTTAGATAACAGGGGGAGCTATGGCTACACCTTC. It encodes CASSLDNRGSYGYTF.

The genes are TRBV7-8 and TRBJ2-5; 7 bases line up with TRBD2. Looked up from germline, CDR1 is SGHVS and CDR2 is FQNEAQ. CDR3 length: 17 residues. V lost 1 base to trimming and J lost 5 bases; unmatched junction nucleotides: 13. DNA for the CDR3: TGTGCCAGCAGCTTAGTTCGACTAGCAGCTGGTCGGGAGACCCAGTACTTC. Protein: CASSLVRLAAGRETQYF.

This clone has only one observation. J is TRBJ2-5 and V is TRBV5-1, with TRBD2 identical over 7 bases. The ends lost 1 base at V and 1 base at J; junction bases unmatched: 4. Looked up from germline, CDR1 is SGHRS and CDR2 is YFSETQ. This CDR3 region has 15 residues. In nucleotides, the CDR3 is TGCGCCAGCAGCTTGAACGGGAGGATCCAAGAGACCCAGTACTTC. This encodes CASSLNGRIQETQYF.

This clone was counted a few times. The gene calls are TRBV6-1 and TRBJ2-7; TRBD2 agrees at 7 bases. The CDR3 has 14 residues. Germline lookup yields CDR1 MNHNS and CDR2 SASEGT. Unmatched junction bases numbered 5, after V lost 3 bases and J lost 3 bases. CDR3 sequence reads: CASSEGGTVYEQYF. The CDR3 DNA is TGTGCCAGCAGTGAGGGAGGGACGGTCTACGAGCAGTACTTC.

The gene calls are TRBV7-2 and TRBJ2-3; no definite D call. Looked up from germline, CDR1 is SGHTA and CDR2 is FQGNSA. V gave up 2 bases and J gave up 3 bases, with 0 bases separating them. The CDR3 length is 11 residues. This CDR3 reads CASSLTDTQYF. The CDR3 region has the DNA TGTGCCAGCAGCTTAACAGATACGCAGTATTTT.

The rearrangement joins TRBV9 to TRBJ2-5; 8 positions match TRBD2. Germline CDR1 SGDLS, CDR2 YYNGEE. V gave up 4 bases and J gave up 2 bases; unmatched junction bases: 7. This CDR3 contains 15 residues. Here the CDR3 DNA reads TGTGCCAGCAGCTTCCCTACGGGGGGGCAAGAGACCCAGTACTTC. Translating it yields CASSFPTGGQETQYF. The full variable domain, in which reference TRBV9 and TRBJ2-5 provide the parts outside the CDR3, is DSGVTQTPKHLITATGQRVTLRCSPRSGDLSVYWYQQSLDQGLQFLIQYYNGEERAKGNILERFSAQQFPDLHSELNLSSLELGDSALYFCASSFPTGGQETQYFGPGTRLLVL.

The chain recombines TRBV25-1 with TRBJ1-6; D gene ambiguous. The V and J ends lost 3 bases and 9 bases respectively, with 18 bases between them. Germline assignment: CDR1 MGHDK and CDR2 SYGVNS. The length of the CDR3 is 16 residues. CDR3 region: CASSDPREGYRSPLHF. The CDR3, as DNA: TGTGCCAGCAGTGACCCCCGGGAAGGGTATCGTTCACCCCTCCACTTT.

This clone was seen only a few times. This chain joins TRBV5-1 and TRBJ2-2; 7 bases are a match to TRBD1. CDR1 SGHRS and CDR2 YFSETQ come from the germline V gene. V shed 4 bases and J 4 bases; nucleotides not matched to a gene: 13. The CDR3 is made up of 17 amino acids. CDR3 region: CASSPLSTGWGTGELFF. The CDR3 DNA reads TGCGCCAGCAGCCCCTTATCGACAGGGTGGGGCACCGGGGAGCTGTTTTTT.

The chain uses TRBV6-5 and TRBJ1-1; D gene uncertain. Deletions cut 2 bases from V and 7 bases from J, with 14 bases between. The CDR3 consists of 14 residues. Germline V gene lookup returns CDR1 MNHEY and CDR2 SVGAGI. CDR3 sequence reads: CASSYNSPGSEAFF. CDR3 nucleotide sequence: TGTGCCAGCAGTTACAACAGCCCGGGGAGTGAAGCTTTCTTT.

The V and J genes are TRBV30 and TRBJ1-5; 12 bases match TRBD1. V trimming: 7 bases; J trimming: 4 bases; junction bases outside the gene matches: 11. The CDR3 extends over 16 amino acids. Germline assignment: CDR1 GTSNPN and CDR2 SVGIG (reference sequence). The CDR3 region has the DNA TGTGCCTTCGGCCGGGACAGGGGGCTAGGAAATCAGCCCCAGCATTTT. Protein sequence: CAFGRDRGLGNQPQHF.

The chain links TRBV18 to TRBJ1-1; D is unresolved. V lost 3 bases, J lost 0 bases, and 5 bases lay in between. CDR1 and CDR2 (germline): KGHSH, LQKENI. The CDR3 runs to 13 residues. The CDR3 nucleotides read TGTGCCAGCTCACCGGGATTGAACACTGAAGCTTTCTTT. This gives the protein CASSPGLNTEAFF.

The chain's CDR3 is CASSLGAQNIQYF. In DNA form, the CDR3 reads TGTGCCAGCAGCTTAGGGGCACAAAACATTCAGTACTTC. This chain uses TRBV11-3 with TRBJ2-4, with D unclear. The V gene lost 1 base and the J gene lost 5 bases, with 6 bases spanning the gap. Germline V gene sequence: CDR1 SGHNT, CDR2 YENEEA. The CDR3 consists of 13 residues.

This chain uses TRBV29-1 with TRBJ2-7; weak D call: TRBD2 (6 bases). Germline V lookup: CDR1 SQVTM, CDR2 ANQGSEA. V gave up 6 bases and J gave up 3 bases, with 21 bases separating them. This CDR3 is built from 15 residues. CDR3 DNA sequence: TGCAGCGTGTACCGACTAGTGAGGGCCCTCTACGAGCAGTACTTC. Its translation is CSVYRLVRALYEQYF.

V and J are TRBV19 and TRBJ1-6, with D unresolved. The CDR3 is 16 residues long. With 4 bases removed from V and 5 bases from J, the gap between germline ends came to 15 bases. Germline V gene sequence: CDR1 LNHDA, CDR2 SQIVND (reference sequence). The CDR3 bases are TGTGCCAGTAGTAAGGGTCGGGGTGCGAATAATTCACCCCTCCACTTT. Translated: CASSKGRGANNSPLHF.

V is TRBV29-1 and J is TRBJ2-1; TRBD2 matches at 12 bases. This CDR3 region has 14 residues. Germline V gene sequence: CDR1 SQVTM, CDR2 ANQGSEA. The junction had 11 bases not matched to a gene; V was cut back by 8 bases and J by 9 bases. As DNA, the CDR3 is TGCAGCACCTCTAGCGGGAGGGTTTCTGGTGAGCAGTTCTTC. Protein product: CSTSSGRVSGEQFF.

The chain couples TRBV10-2 to TRBJ2-2; D might be TRBD1 (5 bases). The CDR3 contains 14 residues. Deletions cut 8 bases from V and 6 bases from J, with 16 bases between. Germline V gene data show CDR1 as WSHSY and CDR2 as SAAADI. For the CDR3, the DNA is TGCGCCAGCGACCGGCCGCAGGGCTCCGGGGAGCTGTTTTTT. This sequence encodes CASDRPQGSGELFF.

The CDR3 sequence: CASTPRGRGRQETQYF. The CDR3 DNA sequence: TGTGCCAGTACCCCCCGGGGCAGGGGAAGGCAAGAGACCCAGTACTTC. The chain employs TRBV19 and TRBJ2-5; possibly TRBD1 for D (6 bases). Trimming took off 7 bases at V and 2 bases at J, with 20 bases between the two ends. Germline V CDR1 and CDR2: LNHDA, SQIVND (reference sequence). The CDR3 length is 16 residues.

V gene TRBV10-1 combines with J gene TRBJ1-6, with D maybe TRBD1 (5 bases). This CDR3 spans 15 amino acids. With 0 bases removed from V and 10 bases from J, the gap between germline ends came to 13 bases. CDR1 and CDR2 (germline): WNHNN, SYGVQD (reference sequence). The CDR3 protein is CASSESVGGSSPLHF. CDR3 bases: TGCGCCAGCAGTGAGTCGGTGGGGGGGAGCTCACCCCTCCACTTT.

The rearrangement links TRBV6-5 to TRBJ2-7; 12 nucleotides match TRBD1. V lost 6 bases to trimming and J lost 6 bases; unmatched junction nucleotides: 3. The germline CDR1 and CDR2 sequences are MNHEY and SVGAGI. The length of the CDR3 is 13 residues. This CDR3 reads CASRGDRGREQYF. In DNA form, the CDR3 reads TGTGCCAGCAGAGGGGACAGGGGGCGCGAGCAGTACTTC.